Described below is a single T cell receptor beta chain sequence and its context. This clone turned up a few times. There is no known antigen for this receptor. Base-call qualities are not available, and no considerably larger clone is one nucleotide away. The data originate from a study of blood T cell repertoires in COVID-19 (dated by TCRdb to 2019 to 2021). About the study as a whole: Samples from collaborators originated in the United States, Italy and Spain and spanned both the acute and convalescent phases of COVID-19. The dataset comprised deeply sampled blood TCRbeta repertoires from subjects exposed to, actively infected with, or recovered from COVID-19. Samples came from the ongoing ImmuneRACE study (first 160 participants) plus 1,254 subjects from 6 global collaborators. The repertoires were released in a freely available public database meant as a resource for research on the immune response to SARS-CoV-2. A de-identified subject ID, COVID-19 status, age in years and sex were almost always included in the sample metadata. The prospective study material was composed of cDNA or gDNA derived from T cells, B-cell-depleted T cells, or PBMCs. Where HLA class I and class II types were available, the types were taken from metadata supplied by the sample provider, not from assay-based typing.

V is clipped by 4 bases and J by 3 bases, and the sequence between their germline boundaries is 3 bases long. CDR3 length: 12 amino acids, cysteine to phenylalanine. Only CDR3 DNA is held: 36 bases, read in frame from base 1. CDR1 is given as SGHNT and CDR2 as YENEEA, both from the germline V gene. TCRbeta CDR3 regions were amplified from genomic DNA by means of the immunoSEQ Assay, a bias-controlled multiplex PCR. As for the authors' bioinformatics: The number of nucleated cells in each sample was estimated from the amplification of reference gene primers within the assay. To quantify the absolute abundance of each unique TCRbeta CDR3 rearrangement, sequence reads were collapsed and filtered. For each sample, productive Simpson clonality was calculated by taking the square root of Simpson's diversity index across productive rearrangements. TCRdb stores this immuneACCESS table with in-frame sequences only. Part of the clones is absent; in the studies checked, under half of the shortfall reflects unresolved V genes, and no reason is known for the rest. The D gene and trimming were derived from the DNA, and the V and J assignments and clone size from that table. The sample has roughly 220,000 clones on record, 70% to 90% of them singletons. The top ten clonotypes cover approximately 15% of the sample.

Here is what the overall study found, with its caveats: The amount of clinical and demographic metadata varied by source and participant and was provided uncurated.

In the prospective study, participants were about 18 to 100 years old, resided in 24 geographic areas of the United States, and were enrolled through a virtual design. In the prospective study, cohorts were assigned on the basis of participant-reported clinical history obtained from a screening survey and a study questionnaire. Mobile phlebotomists in the prospective study collected whole blood, serum and a nasopharyngeal or oropharyngeal swab from every participant. Prospective study participants could optionally give additional blood draws and questionnaires over an approximately 2-month period. Before DNA extraction, blood samples from the prospective study were shipped at room temperature or frozen.

The chain employs TRBV11-3 and TRBJ2-2, with the D gene not clear enough to name. This TCR came from a woman aged 50 to 65 with acute COVID-19. Specimen: PBMCs or T cells enriched from blood (not recorded which). The nucleotides are TGTGCCAGCAGCTCATACACCGGGGAGCTGTTTTTT. This sequence encodes CASSSYTGELFF.